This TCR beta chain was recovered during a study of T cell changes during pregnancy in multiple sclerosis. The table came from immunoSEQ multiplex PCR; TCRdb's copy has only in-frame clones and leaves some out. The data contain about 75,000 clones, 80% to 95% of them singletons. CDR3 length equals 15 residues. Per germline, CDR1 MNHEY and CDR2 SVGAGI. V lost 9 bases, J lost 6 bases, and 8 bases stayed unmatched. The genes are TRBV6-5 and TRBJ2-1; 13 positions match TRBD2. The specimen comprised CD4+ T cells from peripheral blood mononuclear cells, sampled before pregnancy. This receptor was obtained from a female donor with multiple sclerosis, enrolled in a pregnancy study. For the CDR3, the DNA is TGTGCCAGTCAAAGCCGGACTAGCGGGAGCAATGAGCAGTTCTTC. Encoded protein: CASQSRTSGSNEQFF.